This T cell receptor (beta chain) originates from a study of identifying expanded T cells in peripheral blood. Healthy donors had no documented immune events, such as infections, while sampled. Germline values: CDR1 MNHEY, CDR2 SMNVEV (reference sequence). V lost 4 bases to trimming and J lost 12 bases, with 16 bases between them. This CDR3 has 14 residues. The repertoire was sequenced with immunoSEQ multiplex PCR; TCRdb's copy has only in-frame clones and lacks some. Among tens of thousands of clones listed, around 90% were seen once. Concerning this clone: Its antigen is as yet unknown.

Study conclusions and caveats: Variance in clone template counts between approximately 2-week samples significantly increased with total template count across all healthy donors. About 1.2 clones differed between technical replicates, versus around 16 and 19 over time.

The TCR originated in a person between 18 and 70 years old in good health. The chain recombines TRBV27 with TRBJ1-6; weak D call: TRBD1 (5 bases). The sequenced sample was blood. CDR3 loop: CASSSPGTRLPLHF. The CDR3 region has the DNA TGTGCCAGCAGTTCACCAGGGACCCGACTACCCCTCCACTTT.